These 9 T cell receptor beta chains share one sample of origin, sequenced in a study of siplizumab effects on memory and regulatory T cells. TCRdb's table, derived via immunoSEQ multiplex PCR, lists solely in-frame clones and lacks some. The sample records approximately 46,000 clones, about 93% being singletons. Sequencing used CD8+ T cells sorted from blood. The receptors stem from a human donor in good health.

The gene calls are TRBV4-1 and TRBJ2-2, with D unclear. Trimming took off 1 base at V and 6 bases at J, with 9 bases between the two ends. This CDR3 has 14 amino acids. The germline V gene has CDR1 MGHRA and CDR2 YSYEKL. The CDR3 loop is CASSQAISPGELFF. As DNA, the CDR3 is TGCGCCAGCAGCCAAGCGATTAGCCCCGGGGAGCTGTTTTTT.

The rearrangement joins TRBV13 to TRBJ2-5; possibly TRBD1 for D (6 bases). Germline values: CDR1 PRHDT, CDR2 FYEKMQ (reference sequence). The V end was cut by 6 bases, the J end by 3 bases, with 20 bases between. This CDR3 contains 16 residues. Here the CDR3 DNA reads TGTGCCAGCAGTCTAAATGACAGGTTAGGAAAAGAGACCCAGTACTTC. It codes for CASSLNDRLGKETQYF.

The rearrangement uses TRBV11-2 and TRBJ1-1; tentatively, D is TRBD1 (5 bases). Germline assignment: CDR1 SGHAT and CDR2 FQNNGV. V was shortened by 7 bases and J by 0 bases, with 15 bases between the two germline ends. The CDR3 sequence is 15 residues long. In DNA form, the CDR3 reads TGTGCCAGCATCCTCCAGGGAGACCTGAACACTGAAGCTTTCTTT. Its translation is CASILQGDLNTEAFF.

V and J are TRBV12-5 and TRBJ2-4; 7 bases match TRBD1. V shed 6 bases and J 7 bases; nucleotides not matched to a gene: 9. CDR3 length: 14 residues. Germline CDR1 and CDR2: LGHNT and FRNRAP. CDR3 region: CASGDGQAVNIQYF. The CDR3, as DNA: TGTGCTAGTGGAGATGGACAGGCTGTGAACATTCAGTACTTC. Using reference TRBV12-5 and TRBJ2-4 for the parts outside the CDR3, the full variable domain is DARVTQTPRHKVTEMGQEVTMRCQPILGHNTVFWYRQTMMQGLELLAYFRNRAPLDDSGMPKDRFSAEMPDATLATLKIQPSEPRDSAVYFCASGDGQAVNIQYFGAGTRLSVL.

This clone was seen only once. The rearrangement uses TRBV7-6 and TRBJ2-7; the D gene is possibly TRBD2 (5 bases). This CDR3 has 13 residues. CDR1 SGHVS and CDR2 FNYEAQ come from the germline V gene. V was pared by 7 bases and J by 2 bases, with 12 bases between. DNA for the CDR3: TGTGCCAGCAACTTGACGGGAACCTACGAGCAGTACTTC. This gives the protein CASNLTGTYEQYF.

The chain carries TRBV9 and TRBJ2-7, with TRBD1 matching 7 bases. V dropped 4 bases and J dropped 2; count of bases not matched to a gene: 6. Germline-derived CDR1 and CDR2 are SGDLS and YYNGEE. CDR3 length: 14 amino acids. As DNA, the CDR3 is TGTGCCAGCAGCTCGCGACAGGGCCCCTACGAGCAGTACTTC. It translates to CASSSRQGPYEQYF. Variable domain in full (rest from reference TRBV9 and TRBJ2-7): DSGVTQTPKHLITATGQRVTLRCSPRSGDLSVYWYQQSLDQGLQFLIQYYNGEERAKGNILERFSAQQFPDLHSELNLSSLELGDSALYFCASSSRQGPYEQYFGPGTRLTVT.

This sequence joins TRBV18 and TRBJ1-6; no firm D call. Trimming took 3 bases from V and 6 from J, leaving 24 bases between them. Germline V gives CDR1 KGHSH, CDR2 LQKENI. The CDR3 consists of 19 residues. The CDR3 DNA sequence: TGTGCCAGCTCACCGAGAGGACTTCTAAGGAATGTAGCTAATTCACCCCTCCACTTT. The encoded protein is CASSPRGLLRNVANSPLHF.

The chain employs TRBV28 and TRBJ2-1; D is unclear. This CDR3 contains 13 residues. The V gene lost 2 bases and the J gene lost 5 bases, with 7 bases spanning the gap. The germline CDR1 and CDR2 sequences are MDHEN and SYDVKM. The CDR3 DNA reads TGTGCCAGCAGTTTAGGACGGAACAATGAGCAGTTCTTC. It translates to CASSLGRNNEQFF.

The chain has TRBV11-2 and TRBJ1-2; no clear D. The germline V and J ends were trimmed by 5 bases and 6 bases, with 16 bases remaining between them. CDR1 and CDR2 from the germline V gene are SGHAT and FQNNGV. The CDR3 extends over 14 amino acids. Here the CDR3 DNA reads TGTGCCAGCAGCACCATGGACGGCCTAGATGGCTACACCTTC. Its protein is CASSTMDGLDGYTF.